This T cell receptor beta chain stems from a study of blood T cell repertoires in COVID-19. The CDR3 length is 17 residues. Germline assignment: CDR1 LNHDA and CDR2 SQIVND (reference sequence). J gave up 5 bases and V 1 base, and 10 bases lay outside the gene matches. Using immunoSEQ multiplex PCR, the repertoire was profiled, and TCRdb retains in-frame clones only, with some absent. The table has tens of thousands of clones, about nine tenths seen once. The source is a man between 60 and 75 years old with active or convalescent COVID-19. The sample consisted of peripheral blood. The chain is built from TRBV19 and TRBJ1-5, with TRBD1 matching 8 bases. CDR3 coding DNA: TGTGCCAGTAGTATAGGGATCGACAGGGGTTCGCATCAGCCCCAGCATTTT. It encodes CASSIGIDRGSHQPQHF.